The T cell receptor beta chain under discussion was sequenced for a study of blood T cell repertoires in COVID-19. Study at large: T cells, B-cell-depleted T cells, or PBMCs provided the cDNA or gDNA that served as material.

Per the original methods: Reference gene primer amplification gave estimated nucleated cell counts. This table comes from immunoSEQ multiplex PCR, and its TCRdb copy is limited to in-frame clones, with some not included. V and J calls and clone size are those listed in that table; D and trimming were worked out from the DNA. The table shows 150,000 to 200,000 clones, with about 80% occurring only once. Seattle patients were enrolled while actively infected and followed longitudinally. The sample consisted of peripheral blood. The source is a woman aged 55-70 years with COVID-19, enrolled during active disease.

CDR3 nucleotide sequence: TGTGCCAGTAAGATTAGCACTGAAGCTTTCTTT. Residues: CASKISTEAFF. V gene TRBV19 combines with J gene TRBJ1-1; D gene ambiguous. The CDR3 loop spans 11 amino acids. From germline, CDR1 is LNHDA and CDR2 SQIVND (reference sequence). V was pared by 7 bases and J by 4 bases, with 7 bases between. The full variable domain, with the rest looked up from reference TRBV19 and TRBJ1-1, is DGGITQSPKYLFRKEGQNVTLSCEQNLNHDAMYWYRQDPGQGLRLIYYSQIVNDFQKGDIAEGYSVSREKKESFPLTVTSAQKNPTAFYLCASKISTEAFFGQGTRLTVV.